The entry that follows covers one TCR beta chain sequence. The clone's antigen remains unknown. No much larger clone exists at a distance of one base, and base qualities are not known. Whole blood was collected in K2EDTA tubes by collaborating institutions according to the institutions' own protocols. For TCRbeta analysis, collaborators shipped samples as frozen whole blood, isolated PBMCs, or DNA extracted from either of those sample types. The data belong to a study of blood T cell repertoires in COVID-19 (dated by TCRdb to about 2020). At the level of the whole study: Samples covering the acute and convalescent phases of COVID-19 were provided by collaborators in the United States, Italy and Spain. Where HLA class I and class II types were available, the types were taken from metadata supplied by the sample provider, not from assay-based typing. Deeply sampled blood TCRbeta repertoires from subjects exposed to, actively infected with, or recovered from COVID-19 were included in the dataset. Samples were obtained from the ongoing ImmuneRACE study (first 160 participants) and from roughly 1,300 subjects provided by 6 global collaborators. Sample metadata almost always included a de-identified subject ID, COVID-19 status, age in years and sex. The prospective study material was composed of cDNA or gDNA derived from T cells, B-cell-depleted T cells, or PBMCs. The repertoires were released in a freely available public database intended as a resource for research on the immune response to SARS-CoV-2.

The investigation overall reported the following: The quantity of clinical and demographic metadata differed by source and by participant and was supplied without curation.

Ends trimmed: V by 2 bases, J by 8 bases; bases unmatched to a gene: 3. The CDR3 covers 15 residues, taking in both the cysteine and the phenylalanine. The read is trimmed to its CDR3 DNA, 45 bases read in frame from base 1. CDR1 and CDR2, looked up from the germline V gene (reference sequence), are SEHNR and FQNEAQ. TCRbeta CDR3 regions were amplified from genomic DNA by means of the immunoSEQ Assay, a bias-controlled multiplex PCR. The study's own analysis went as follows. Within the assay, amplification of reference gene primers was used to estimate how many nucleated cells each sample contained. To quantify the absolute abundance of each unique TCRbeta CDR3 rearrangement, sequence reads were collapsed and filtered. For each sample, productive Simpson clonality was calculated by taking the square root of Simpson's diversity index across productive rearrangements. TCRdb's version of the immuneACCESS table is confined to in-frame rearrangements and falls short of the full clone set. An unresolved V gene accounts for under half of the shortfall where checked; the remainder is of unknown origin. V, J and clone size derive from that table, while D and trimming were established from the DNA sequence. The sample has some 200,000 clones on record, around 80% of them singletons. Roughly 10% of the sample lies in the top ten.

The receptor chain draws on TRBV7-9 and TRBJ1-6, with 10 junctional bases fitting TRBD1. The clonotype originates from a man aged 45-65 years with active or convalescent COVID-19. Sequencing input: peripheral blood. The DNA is TGTGCCAGCAGCTTATCGACAGGGGGCGATTCACCCCTCCACTTT. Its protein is CASSLSTGGDSPLHF.